This TCR beta chain was sequenced during a study of shared clonotypes between healthy human individuals. At the level of the study: The study used three CD4 naive, three CD4 memory, two CD8 naive and one CD8 memory plate per donor.

It was CD45RO-negative cells, positively selected for CCR7, that made up naive CD8 cells, with terminally differentiated effector memory CD45RA+ cells excluded. Notes on this clone: Its cognate antigen is unknown.

CDR3 size: 13 residues. Trimming cost V 2 bases and J 7 bases, with 8 bases left between them. Germline lookup yields CDR1 MNHEY and CDR2 SVGAGI. The data were produced by immunoSEQ multiplex PCR, yet TCRdb's version contains in-frame clones alone and is incomplete. The sample carries 2 million or so clones, roughly 94% recorded once. Study-level results: Between a few donors, naive CD4 clonotypes were shared at a level of approximately 5%.

Sequences were obtained from naive CD8+ T cells sorted from blood. V usage is TRBV6-5 and J usage is TRBJ2-2, with a weak D call TRBD2 (6 bases). The source of this sequence is a man between 18 and 29 years old in good health. CDR3 bases: TGTGCCAGCAGTTACCCCGGGGGCGGGGAGCTGTTTTTT. This encodes CASSYPGGGELFF.